The source of this T cell receptor (beta chain) is a study of cytomegalovirus exposure and HLA in healthy donors. For the study at large: A later analysis reported the 100 to 150 validation repertoires used the same platform as the roughly 700 first-cohort repertoires.

The data were produced by immunoSEQ multiplex PCR, yet TCRdb's version contains in-frame clones alone and is incomplete. The sample contains 150,000 to 180,000 clones, 85% to 90% of which appear only once. The sample consisted of PBMCs. The receptor was isolated from a human donor in good health.

In nucleotides, the CDR3 is TGTGCCAGCAACGACAAGTTAGCTAACTATGGCTACACCTTC. This sequence encodes CASNDKLANYGYTF. The rearrangement links TRBV21-1 to TRBJ1-2; TRBD1 is taken as the D call from the table, unchecked against the DNA. TRBV21-1 is recorded as a pseudogene. This CDR3 spans 14 amino acids.